What follows is one T cell receptor (beta chain) and its context. Its antigen is currently unknown. The sample is drawn from a study of T cell responses to AZD1222 COVID-19 vaccine. This CDR3 has 11 residues. Trimming took off 3 bases at V and 4 bases at J, with 4 bases between the two ends. Germline CDR1 reads SNHLY; CDR2 reads FYNNEI. Measured with immunoSEQ multiplex PCR; TCRdb has only the in-frame clones, and not every one. The sample has tens of thousands of clones, 85% to 90% seen once. General study results and limits: Among the donors, most were white British and more were female, and clonal diversity was possibly underestimated. At baseline, just five to seven AZD1222 recipients tested seropositive.

The J gene is TRBJ2-7, the V gene TRBV2; D unresolved. This receptor was taken from an adult who received the AZD1222 COVID-19 vaccine. Here the sequenced sample was peripheral blood, taken 28 days after the second AZD1222 dose. CDR3 in amino acids: CASSDGYEQYF. The CDR3 DNA sequence: TGTGCCAGCAGTGATGGGTACGAGCAGTACTTC.